These 10 T cell receptor beta chains originate from one sample sequenced in a study of blood T cell repertoires in COVID-19. Some clones are missing from TCRdb's copy, which holds only in-frame ones; the method was immunoSEQ multiplex PCR. Here the sample spans 150,000 or so clones, around 84% being singletons. Sequences were obtained from peripheral blood. These receptors came from a woman between 50 and 59 years old in a cohort sampled during active or convalescent COVID-19.

Remarks on this clone: This sample also contains other DNA sequences that code for the same CDR3. The V call is TRBV18, the J call TRBJ1-1; perhaps TRBD1 as D (6 bases). Germline CDR1 reads KGHSH; CDR2 reads LQKENI. V was shortened by 3 bases and J by 1 base, with 6 bases between the two germline ends. The CDR3 spans 13 residues. The CDR3 protein is CASSPTGNTEAFF. The CDR3 DNA sequence: TGTGCCAGCTCACCGACAGGGAACACTGAAGCTTTCTTT.

The rearrangement links TRBV14 to TRBJ1-2; 8 bases fit TRBD1. The germline CDR1 and CDR2 sequences are SGHDN and FVKESK. This CDR3 region has 14 residues. V was clipped by 1 base and J by 7 bases; unmatched bases: 5. This CDR3 is CASSQARRGPGYTF. DNA of the CDR3: TGTGCCAGCAGCCAAGCGCGCAGGGGGCCTGGCTACACCTTC.

The rearrangement links TRBV4-3 to TRBJ2-1; 8 bases align to TRBD2. Losses at the gene ends were 0 bases for V and 3 bases for J; bases not matched to a gene: 7. The germline V gene has CDR1 LGHNA and CDR2 YSLEER. This CDR3 has 17 amino acids. CDR3: CASSQDPGLGNYNEQFF. CDR3 DNA sequence: TGCGCCAGCAGCCAAGATCCGGGACTAGGGAACTACAATGAGCAGTTCTTC.

V gene TRBV6-5 combines with J gene TRBJ1-5, with a possible D match to TRBD1 (6 bases). The CDR3 is 14 residues long. V was clipped by 3 bases and J by 6 bases, with 12 bases between them. CDR1 is MNHEY, CDR2 SVGAGI, per germline. In nucleotides, the CDR3 is TGTGCCAGCAGTTATATACAGGGCGGTCAGCCCCAGCATTTT. Amino acid sequence: CASSYIQGGQPQHF.

This rearrangement joins TRBV7-2 to TRBJ1-4; TRBD1 is a possible D gene (5 bases). This CDR3 is 14 amino acids long. Between the trimmed V and J ends, which lost 4 bases and 2 bases, there was a span of 8 bases. CDR1 and CDR2 from the germline V gene are SGHTA and FQGNSA. DNA for the CDR3: TGTGCCAGCAGCTCCGACAGTACTAATGAAAAACTGTTTTTT. Translated: CASSSDSTNEKLFF.

In its sample, this clone was seen once. The chain recombines TRBV7-6 with TRBJ1-5; D is ambiguous. This CDR3 has 16 amino acids. Germline CDR1 reads SGHVS; CDR2 reads FNYEAQ. The V end lost 1 base, the J end lost 1 base, and 11 bases lay between the germline ends. The CDR3 sequence: CASSLGSTSSNQPQHF. CDR3 nucleotides: TGTGCCAGCAGCTTAGGTTCAACTTCGAGCAATCAGCCCCAGCATTTT.

The V and J genes are TRBV27 and TRBJ2-1; 13 bases fit TRBD2. V lost 6 bases to trimming and J lost 4 bases; unmatched junction nucleotides: 9. CDR3 size: 17 residues. From germline, CDR1 is MNHEY and CDR2 SMNVEV (reference sequence). The CDR3 loop reads CASRHNKLAGGYNEQFF. Here the CDR3 DNA reads TGTGCCAGCAGGCACAATAAACTAGCGGGGGGGTACAATGAGCAGTTCTTC.

The chain carries TRBV7-2 and TRBJ2-1; no firm D call. V dropped 1 base and J dropped 5 bases, with 6 bases sitting between them. The CDR3 is made up of 13 amino acids. CDR1 is SGHTA and CDR2 is FQGNSA in the germline V gene. The CDR3 loop is CASSLGANNEQFF. CDR3 sequence (DNA): TGTGCCAGCAGCTTAGGTGCGAACAATGAGCAGTTCTTC.

The chain uses TRBV13 and TRBJ2-3; TRBD2 aligns across 8 bases. The V and J ends lost 1 base and 5 bases, in that order; junction bases with no gene match: 5. The CDR3 is 15 amino acids. The germline V gene has CDR1 PRHDT and CDR2 FYEKMQ (reference sequence). The CDR3, as DNA: TGTGCCAGCAGCTTAGATGTAGCGGGAAAAGATACGCAGTATTTT. This sequence encodes CASSLDVAGKDTQYF. Full variable domain (rest looked up from reference TRBV13 and TRBJ2-3): AAGVIQSPRHLIKEKRETATLKCYPIPRHDTVYWYQQGPGQDPQFLISFYEKMQSDKGSIPDRFSAQQFSDYHSELNMSSLELGDSALYFCASSLDVAGKDTQYFGPGTRLTVL.

The rearrangement joins TRBV12-3 or TRBV12-4 to TRBJ1-2; D gene ambiguous. The CDR3 sequence is 13 residues long. The ends were cut back, 3 bases at V and 13 bases at J, with 18 bases in the middle. The CDR3, as DNA: TGTGCCAGCAGTTTTTCGTCCCCCCGGTATGGCACCTTC. Translating gives CASSFSSPRYGTF.